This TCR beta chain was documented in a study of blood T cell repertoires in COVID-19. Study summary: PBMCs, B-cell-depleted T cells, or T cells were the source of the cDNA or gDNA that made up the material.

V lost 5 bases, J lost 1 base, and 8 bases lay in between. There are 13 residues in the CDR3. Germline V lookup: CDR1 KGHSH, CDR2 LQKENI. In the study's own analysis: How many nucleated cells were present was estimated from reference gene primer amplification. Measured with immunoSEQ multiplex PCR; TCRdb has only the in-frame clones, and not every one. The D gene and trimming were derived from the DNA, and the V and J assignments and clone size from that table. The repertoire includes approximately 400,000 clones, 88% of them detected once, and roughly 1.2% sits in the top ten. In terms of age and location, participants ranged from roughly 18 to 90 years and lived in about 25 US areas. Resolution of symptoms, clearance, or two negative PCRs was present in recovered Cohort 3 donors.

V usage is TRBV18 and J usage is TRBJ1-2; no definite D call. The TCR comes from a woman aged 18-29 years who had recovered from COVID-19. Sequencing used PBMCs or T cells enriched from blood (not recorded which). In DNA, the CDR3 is TGTGCCAGCTCAGCCGGGGTTAACTATGGCTACACCTTC. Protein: CASSAGVNYGYTF.